This TCR beta chain was obtained from a study of long-term antiretroviral therapy in people with HIV. Per donor, at least one pre-ART and at least two post-ART PBMC samples were obtained. Amounts of roughly 0.95-11 million cryopreserved PBMC were held in the samples before DNA extraction. Study findings and constraints: Following ART, diversity rose but still fell short of transplant donor controls. Narrower CDR3 length ranges marked HIV repertoires relative to controls.

Germline CDR1 SGHTA, CDR2 FQGNSA. Deletions cut 3 bases from V and 2 bases from J, with 8 bases between. The CDR3 length is 14 residues. With regard to this clone: The antigen is not known.

Researchers ran immunoSEQ v3.0 at survey level. Generated by immunoSEQ multiplex PCR, the TCRdb table keeps only in-frame clones and is missing some. Of tens of thousands of clones in the sample, 81% are singletons; the top ten hold 10% to 15%. The sequence was obtained from a man between 35 and 55 years old with HIV. The sequences come from unsorted PBMCs, collected 0.1 years before starting antiretroviral therapy. The genes are TRBV7-2 and TRBJ2-1; weak D call: TRBD1 (5 bases). The CDR3 region has the DNA TGTGCCAGCAGCTTCGGACATACCTACAATGAGCAGTTCTTC. This gives the protein CASSFGHTYNEQFF.